This TCR beta chain was recorded in a study of T cells in Graves' hyperthyroidism and ophthalmopathy. TCR beta CDR3 regions were amplified from RNA. First-round RT-PCR of the TCR CDR3 relied on the HTBI primer set. Each CDR3 protein gets one entry after TCRdb re-called the multiplex PCR reads with MiXCR. The data show a few hundred thousand distinct CDR3 sequences, roughly 15% seen once. Regarding this clonotype: The antigen is not known. Germline and junction disagree at one end, which may indicate a read error.

Study results and limitations: Prediction of ophthalmopathy progression came a median approximately 6 months pre-onset.

The CDR3 has 17 residues. Germline CDR1 and CDR2: SSHAT and FNYEAQ (reference sequence). Diagnosis relied on clinical symptoms, serum thyroxine and TRAb, thyroid ultrasound and orbital computed tomography. Sample: blood. This clonotype was obtained from a woman aged 25 to 39 with Graves' ophthalmopathy. The chain carries TRBV7-7 and TRBJ2-3, with D possibly being TRBD1 or TRBD2 (7 bases each). The CDR3 loop reads CASSLPKGAGVTDTQYF. In DNA form, the CDR3 reads TGTGCTAGCAGCTTACCAAAGGGGGCGGGGGTCACAGATACGCAGTATTTT.